These 16 T cell receptor beta chains originate from one sample sequenced in a study of shared clonotypes between healthy human individuals. The repertoire was sequenced with immunoSEQ multiplex PCR; TCRdb's copy has only in-frame clones and lacks some. The data contain some 2,100,000 clones, roughly 91% of them singletons. Naivety among CD8 cells was defined by CD45RO negativity and positive CCR7 selection, thereby excluding terminally differentiated effector memory CD45RA+ cells. The source material was naive CD8+ T cells from PBMCs. Receptors originate from a man younger than 35 in good health. Some clones in this sample may be carry-over from other donors' samples.

This clone was recorded once. The rearrangement uses TRBV7-9 and TRBJ2-7, with D possibly matching TRBD2 (5 bases). The CDR3 consists of 16 residues. Trimming shortened V by 5 bases and J by 4 bases, and 21 bases separated the two germline ends. CDR1 is SEHNR and CDR2 is FQNEAQ in the germline V gene (reference sequence). CDR3 amino acids: CASSPEPGFPIYEQYF. The DNA of the CDR3 is TGTGCCAGCAGCCCCGAGCCGGGATTCCCCATTTACGAGCAGTACTTC. Drawing the rest from reference TRBV7-9 and TRBJ2-7, the complete variable domain is DTGVSQNPRHKITKRGQNVTFRCDPISEHNRLYWYRQTLGQGPEFLTYFQNEAQLEKSRLLSDRFSAERPKGSFSTLEIQRTEQGDSAMYLCASSPEPGFPIYEQYFGPGTRLTVT.

This chain connects TRBV7-9 to TRBJ2-1; TRBD2 aligns across 13 bases. Germline assignment: CDR1 SEHNR and CDR2 FQNEAQ (reference sequence). The length of the CDR3 is 15 residues. The V and J ends lost 5 bases and 12 bases, in that order; junction bases with no gene match: 10. The DNA of the CDR3 is TGTGCCAGCAGCCCAAGACTAGCGGGAGGTCTTGTGCAGTTCTTC. This translates into CASSPRLAGGLVQFF.

On this clone: The same CDR3 also results from other DNA sequences found in this sample. The rearrangement joins TRBV27 to TRBJ1-1; 7 bases map to TRBD1. Germline CDR1 MNHEY, CDR2 SMNVEV (reference sequence). The CDR3 extends over 14 amino acids. J lost 6 bases, V lost 3 bases, and 7 bases had no gene match. This CDR3 is CASSLVGGGAEAFF. In nucleotides, the CDR3 is TGTGCCAGCAGTTTGGTAGGGGGCGGGGCTGAAGCTTTCTTT.

The chain is built from TRBV29-1 and TRBJ2-3; D uncertain. Trimming cost V 6 bases and J 4 bases, with 8 bases left between them. CDR1 SQVTM and CDR2 ANQGSEA come from the germline V gene. The CDR3 runs 11 residues. CDR3 region: CSVENPDTQYF. The CDR3 DNA reads TGCAGCGTGGAAAACCCAGATACGCAGTATTTT.

The table lists this clone with a count of one. J is TRBJ1-2 and V is TRBV4-1; 9 positions match TRBD1. In germline, CDR1 is MGHRA, CDR2 YSYEKL. V was clipped by 6 bases and J by 2 bases; unmatched bases: 1. The CDR3 loop spans 13 amino acids. The CDR3 sequence: CASRGTGNYGYTF. The DNA of the CDR3 is TGCGCCAGCAGGGGGACAGGGAACTATGGCTACACCTTC.

V gene TRBV7-9 combines with J gene TRBJ1-1; possibly TRBD1 for D (6 bases). This CDR3 has 15 residues. The germline V and J ends were trimmed by 5 bases and 0 bases, with 13 bases remaining between them. Germline loops: CDR1 SEHNR, CDR2 FQNEAQ (reference sequence). CDR3 amino acids: CASSPPGALNTEAFF. CDR3 DNA sequence: TGTGCCAGCAGCCCCCCAGGGGCCCTGAACACTGAAGCTTTCTTT.

This chain uses TRBV30 with TRBJ1-2, with D hard to call. Trimming removed 0 bases at V and 0 bases at J, with 11 bases between. Germline CDR1 GTSNPN, CDR2 SVGIG (reference sequence). The CDR3 has 15 amino acids. In nucleotides, the CDR3 is TGTGCCTGGAGTGTACGCATAACCTCTAACTATGGCTACACCTTC. The encoded protein is CAWSVRITSNYGYTF.

This rearrangement joins TRBV27 to TRBJ2-7; D is unclear. The length of the CDR3 is 14 residues. Trimming took off 2 bases at V and 6 bases at J, with 14 bases between the two ends. Germline V gene lookup returns CDR1 MNHEY and CDR2 SMNVEV (reference sequence). CDR3 DNA sequence: TGTGCCAGCAGTTTAATGGGGTCTGGAGTCGAGCAGTACTTC. Residues: CASSLMGSGVEQYF.

In the case of this clone: Additional DNA sequences in this sample encode the identical CDR3. The CDR3 sequence is CASSQVGRETQYF. CDR3 bases: TGCGCCAGCAGCCAAGTCGGTAGAGAGACCCAGTACTTC. The J gene is TRBJ2-5, the V gene TRBV4-1; D is undetermined. V was pared by 1 base and J by 4 bases, with 7 bases between. The length of the CDR3 is 13 residues. The germline V gene encodes CDR1 MGHRA and CDR2 YSYEKL.

This clone was found once. The genes are TRBV29-1 and TRBJ2-5; D may be TRBD1 or TRBD2 (5 bases each). Germline CDR1 SQVTM, CDR2 ANQGSEA. CDR3 length: 12 residues. The germline V and J ends were trimmed by 4 bases and 5 bases, with 11 bases remaining between them. CDR3 sequence: CSVVGERETQYF. CDR3 nucleotide sequence: TGCAGCGTTGTAGGGGAGAGGGAGACCCAGTACTTC.

The chain links TRBV10-2 to TRBJ2-5; D is perhaps TRBD1 (6 bases). Germline assignment: CDR1 WSHSY and CDR2 SAAADI. The CDR3 has 15 residues. Trimming pared 6 bases from V and 3 bases from J, leaving 17 bases between. The CDR3 spells CASRAGEWFKETQYF. CDR3 coding DNA: TGCGCCAGCAGAGCAGGGGAGTGGTTTAAAGAGACCCAGTACTTC.

The rearrangement uses TRBV12-5 and TRBJ2-7; possible D gene TRBD2, 5 bases. Trimming stripped 5 bases from V and 7 bases from J, with 9 bases between. Germline CDR1 is LGHNT and CDR2 is FRNRAP. The CDR3 extends over 11 amino acids. The CDR3 nucleotides read TGTGCTAGTGGTCTAATAGCGGAGCAGTACTTC. Amino acids: CASGLIAEQYF.

The rearrangement uses TRBV30 and TRBJ2-7; D may be TRBD2 (6 bases). CDR1 is GTSNPN, CDR2 SVGIG, per germline (reference sequence). The CDR3 loop spans 14 amino acids. V lost 4 bases, J lost 7 bases, and 20 bases lay in between. The CDR3 spells CAWTLLSGVEEQYF. The CDR3 coding sequence is TGTGCCTGGACCCTCCTCTCGGGAGTGGAGGAGCAGTACTTC.

V is TRBV7-9 and J is TRBJ2-7; TRBD2 aligns across 10 bases. This CDR3 has 15 residues. Germline assignment: CDR1 SEHNR and CDR2 FQNEAQ (reference sequence). The V gene end was trimmed by 0 bases and the J gene end by 5 bases; junction bases not matched to a gene: 4. The CDR3 loop is CASSLAGLAFHEQYF. CDR3 sequence (DNA): TGTGCCAGCAGCTTAGCGGGACTAGCGTTCCACGAGCAGTACTTC.

A note on this clone: Other nucleotide sequences in the sample specify the same CDR3. This chain links TRBV7-9 with TRBJ2-1, with 12 bases matching TRBD2. The V gene's germline CDR1 is SEHNR and CDR2 FQNEAQ (reference sequence). V shed 5 bases and J 4 bases; nucleotides not matched to a gene: 6. This CDR3 is built from 16 residues. The CDR3 region is CASSLGTSGLYNEQFF. Written as DNA, the CDR3 is TGTGCCAGCAGCCTGGGGACTAGCGGGTTATACAATGAGCAGTTCTTC. The whole variable domain, remainder taken from reference TRBV7-9 and TRBJ2-1, is DTGVSQNPRHKITKRGQNVTFRCDPISEHNRLYWYRQTLGQGPEFLTYFQNEAQLEKSRLLSDRFSAERPKGSFSTLEIQRTEQGDSAMYLCASSLGTSGLYNEQFFGPGTRLTVL.

The rearrangement links TRBV25-1 to TRBJ2-5; D unclear. The CDR3 spans 11 residues. The V end lost 4 bases, the J end lost 5 bases, and 5 bases lay between the germline ends. From germline, CDR1 is MGHDK and CDR2 SYGVNS. DNA for the CDR3: TGTGCCAGCAGTGTCATGGAGACCCAGTACTTC. Amino acid sequence: CASSVMETQYF.